These 8 T cell receptor beta chains share one sample of origin, sequenced in a study of shared clonotypes between healthy human individuals. The naive CD8 subset, CD45RO-negative cells positively selected for CCR7, excluded terminally differentiated effector memory CD45RA+ cells. Repertoires were generated with immunoSEQ multiplex PCR, while TCRdb's copy carries only in-frame clones and drops some. There are around 2,000,000 clones in the sample; about 95% occur only once, and around 1.2% lies in the top ten. The sequencing sample was made of naive CD8+ T cells sorted from blood. These receptors were obtained from a man younger than 35 in good health.

CDR3: CASSLSASSGNTIYF. The CDR3, as DNA: TGTGCCAGCAGCTTATCGGCGAGCTCTGGAAACACCATATATTTT. This sequence joins TRBV7-2 and TRBJ1-3, with D hard to call. The CDR3 runs 15 residues. The germline V gene encodes CDR1 SGHTA and CDR2 FQGNSA. V was shortened by 2 bases and J by 0 bases, with 8 bases between the two germline ends.

V and J are TRBV10-3 and TRBJ1-2, with D possibly matching TRBD1 (5 bases). The CDR3 totals 13 residues. Per germline, CDR1 ENHRY and CDR2 SYGVKD. With 7 bases removed from V and 1 base from J, the gap between germline ends came to 10 bases. The chain's CDR3 is CAITGGDNYGYTF. CDR3 coding DNA: TGTGCCATCACCGGAGGGGATAACTATGGCTACACCTTC.

This clone occurred once. The chain is built from TRBV28 and TRBJ1-2; the D gene is possibly TRBD1 (6 bases). Germline V gene sequence: CDR1 MDHEN, CDR2 SYDVKM. CDR3 length: 11 amino acids. Trimming took 8 bases from V and 8 from J, leaving 12 bases between them. This CDR3 is CASDEQGGYTF. The CDR3 DNA follows: TGTGCCAGCGACGAGCAGGGGGGCTACACCTTC.

The rearrangement links TRBV2 to TRBJ2-3, with D possibly matching TRBD2 (6 bases). From germline, CDR1 is SNHLY and CDR2 FYNNEI. Trimming removed 9 bases from V and 6 bases from J, with 7 bases in between. This CDR3 has 10 residues. In nucleotides, the CDR3 is TGTGCCAGGGGAGGCGATACGCAGTATTTT. This codes for CARGGDTQYF. Full variable domain (missing parts from reference TRBV2 and TRBJ2-3): EPEVTQTPSHQVTQMGQEVILRCVPISNHLYFYWYRQILGQKVEFLVSFYNNEISEKSEIFDDQFSVERPDGSNFTLKIRSTKLEDSAMYFCARGGDTQYFGPGTRLTVL.

The chain uses TRBV7-6 and TRBJ2-3, with 13 bases that match TRBD2. The J segment lost 4 bases and the V segment lost 5 bases, leaving 6 bases of the junction unmatched. The CDR3 is 16 amino acids. From germline, CDR1 is SGHVS and CDR2 FNYEAQ. The CDR3 nucleotides read TGTGCCAGCAGCCCAGGACTAGCGGGAGTTGCAGATACGCAGTATTTT. As protein: CASSPGLAGVADTQYF.

This chain connects TRBV4-3 to TRBJ1-6, with D uncertain. CDR1 and CDR2 (germline): LGHNA, YSLEER. There are 15 residues in the CDR3. V was shortened by 0 bases and J by 10 bases, with 13 bases between the two germline ends. The CDR3 nucleotides are TGCGCCAGCAGCCAAGAGGCCCTAATGGAGTCACCCCTCCACTTT. Protein sequence: CASSQEALMESPLHF.

The chain has TRBV6-5 and TRBJ2-1; 7 nucleotides agree with TRBD2. This CDR3 contains 15 residues. From germline, CDR1 is MNHEY and CDR2 SVGAGI. V shed 6 bases, J shed 2 bases, and the junction held 7 bases outside the gene matches. The CDR3 sequence is CASSPRTRTYNEQFF. The CDR3 DNA reads TGTGCCAGCAGCCCCCGGACTAGGACCTACAATGAGCAGTTCTTC.

The chain uses TRBV27 and TRBJ2-2; 7 nucleotides match TRBD2. The V and J ends lost 6 bases and 6 bases, in that order; junction bases with no gene match: 4. In germline, CDR1 is MNHEY, CDR2 SMNVEV (reference sequence). The CDR3 covers 13 residues. CDR3 DNA sequence: TGTGCCAGCAGCGGGGGGTTCGCCGGGGAGCTGTTTTTT. Amino acids: CASSGGFAGELFF.